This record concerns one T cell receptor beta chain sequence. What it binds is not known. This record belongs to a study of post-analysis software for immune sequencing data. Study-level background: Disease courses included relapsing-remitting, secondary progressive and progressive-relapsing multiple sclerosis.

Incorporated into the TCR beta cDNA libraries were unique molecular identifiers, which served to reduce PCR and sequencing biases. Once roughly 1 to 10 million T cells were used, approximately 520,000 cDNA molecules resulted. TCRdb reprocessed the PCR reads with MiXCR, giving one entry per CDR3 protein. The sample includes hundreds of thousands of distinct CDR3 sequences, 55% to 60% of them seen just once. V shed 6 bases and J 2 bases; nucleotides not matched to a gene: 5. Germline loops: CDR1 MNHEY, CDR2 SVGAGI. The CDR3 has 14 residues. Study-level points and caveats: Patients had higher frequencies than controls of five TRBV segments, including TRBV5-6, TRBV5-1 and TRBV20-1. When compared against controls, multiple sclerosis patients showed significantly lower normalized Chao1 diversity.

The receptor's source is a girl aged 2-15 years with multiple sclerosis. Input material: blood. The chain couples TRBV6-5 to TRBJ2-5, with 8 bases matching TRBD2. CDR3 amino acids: CASSRVAGQETQYF. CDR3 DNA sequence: TGTGCCAGCAGCAGAGTAGCGGGGCAAGAGACCCAGTACTTC.